The 15 T cell receptor beta chains listed next were all sequenced from one sample in a study of T cells in Graves' hyperthyroidism and ophthalmopathy. Amplification of TCR beta CDR3 regions used RNA as the template. The HTBI primer set served for first-round RT-PCR of the TCR CDR3. One entry per CDR3 protein results from TCRdb running MiXCR on the multiplex PCR reads. The sample has around 300,000 distinct CDR3 sequences, 13% seen once. Material for sequencing was blood. These receptors originate from a woman in her twenties or thirties with Graves' hyperthyroidism that later progressed to Graves' ophthalmopathy.

This clonotype was seen many times. V is TRBV20-1 and J is TRBJ2-1; 7 nucleotides align to TRBD2. CDR1 and CDR2 from the germline V gene are DFQATT and SNEGSKA (reference sequence). The trim removed 6 bases at V and 9 bases at J, leaving 11 bases unmatched. The CDR3 sequence is 13 residues long. CDR3 sequence: CSAPSSGTSEQFF. The CDR3 bases are TGCAGTGCACCGTCTAGCGGTACTAGTGAGCAGTTCTTC.

The CDR3 DNA sequence: TGCGCCAGCAGCAAAAGGGGAACTAGCGGGGACGTCACAGATACGCAGTATTTT. Translation gives CASSKRGTSGDVTDTQYF. The rearrangement links TRBV4-3 to TRBJ2-3; 10 bases are shared with TRBD2. V was pared by 5 bases and J by 2 bases, with 13 bases of the junction left unmatched. Germline-derived CDR1 and CDR2 are LGHNA and YSLEER. This CDR3 spans 18 amino acids.

This clonotype was counted at least ten times. The chain carries TRBV3-1 and TRBJ1-2; the D is unclear. The length of the CDR3 is 13 residues. V was trimmed by 0 bases and J by 5 bases, leaving 7 bases between them. Per the germline V gene, CDR1 is LGHDT and CDR2 is YNNKEL (reference sequence). CDR3 DNA: TGTGCCAGCAGCCAAGATGGAGGATATGGCTACACCTTC. It yields the protein CASSQDGGYGYTF. Full variable domain (outside the CDR3, taken from reference TRBV3-1 and TRBJ1-2): DTAVSQTPKYLVTQMGNDKSIKCEQNLGHDTMYWYKQDSKKFLKIMFSYNNKELIINETVPNRFSPKSPDKAHLNLHINSLELGDSAVYFCASSQDGGYGYTFGSGTRLTVV.

This clonotype was counted many times. This chain connects TRBV3-1 to TRBJ1-2, with unresolved D. This CDR3 is built from 13 residues. CDR1 and CDR2 from the germline V gene are LGHDT and YNNKEL (reference sequence). Trimming stripped 4 bases from V and 7 bases from J, with 13 bases between. CDR3 amino acids: CASSLQSTGGYTF. The CDR3, as DNA: TGTGCCAGCAGCCTTCAAAGCACGGGTGGCTACACCTTC.

The chain carries TRBV6-2 or TRBV6-3 and TRBJ2-7; perhaps TRBD2 as D (5 bases). V was pared by 0 bases and J by 0 bases, with 9 bases between. The germline V gene has CDR1 MNHEY and CDR2 SVGEGT. This CDR3 is 15 amino acids long. The CDR3 spells CASSYSRAYSYEQYF. The CDR3, as DNA: TGTGCCAGCAGTTACTCGAGGGCCTACTCCTACGAGCAGTACTTC.

This clonotype has ten or more counts. The V and J genes are TRBV3-1 and TRBJ2-1; D not certain. This CDR3 is built from 13 residues. The V and J ends lost 0 bases and 7 bases respectively, with 7 bases between them. The V gene's germline CDR1 is LGHDT and CDR2 YNNKEL (reference sequence). The CDR3 loop is CASSQDGRNEQFF. In DNA form, the CDR3 reads TGTGCCAGCAGCCAAGACGGCCGTAATGAGCAGTTCTTC.

This chain connects TRBV29-1 to TRBJ2-7; D perhaps matches TRBD1 (6 bases). Trimming shortened V by 3 bases and J by 5 bases, and 11 bases separated the two germline ends. CDR3 length: 12 residues. CDR1 and CDR2 (germline): SQVTM, ANQGSEA. For the CDR3, the DNA is TGCAGCGTTGAGGGGGCGCCGAACGAGCAGTACTTC. Its translation: CSVEGAPNEQYF.

This clonotype was counted many times. The V and J genes are TRBV20-1 and TRBJ2-7; 12 bases map to TRBD2. Trimming cost V 5 bases and J 1 base; bases outside gene matches: 6. CDR3 length equals 15 residues. Germline CDR1 reads DFQATT; CDR2 reads SNEGSKA (reference sequence). CDR3 in DNA: TGCAGTGCTGAACTAGCGGGGGGACTTTCCTACGAGCAGTACTTC. Translated, it gives CSAELAGGLSYEQYF.

This clonotype was observed at least ten times. The V gene is TRBV24-1, the J gene TRBJ2-2, with 9 positions matching TRBD2. The trim removed 6 bases at V and 8 bases at J, leaving 3 bases unmatched. CDR1 KGHDR and CDR2 SFDVKD come from the germline V gene. CDR3 size: 13 residues. In nucleotides, the CDR3 is TGTGCCACCAGTCTAGCGGGGTTAGGGGAGCTGTTTTTT. Amino acids: CATSLAGLGELFF.

The rearrangement links TRBV20-1 to TRBJ2-1, with 7 bases identical to TRBD2. V lost 7 bases and J lost 0; bases outside the gene matches: 12. The CDR3 covers 16 residues. CDR1 and CDR2 from the germline V gene are DFQATT and SNEGSKA (reference sequence). In DNA, the CDR3 is TGCAGTGTCGTCCCTGGTCTAGCGGCCTCCTACAATGAGCAGTTCTTC. This sequence encodes CSVVPGLAASYNEQFF.

There are many counts of this clonotype. This sequence joins TRBV10-3 and TRBJ1-1; the D is unclear. This CDR3 contains 11 residues. The germline gives CDR1 ENHRY, CDR2 SYGVKD. V lost 7 bases and J 10 bases, leaving 13 bases between the germline ends. CDR3: CAITEGRRAFF. The CDR3 region has the DNA TGTGCCATCACGGAGGGTCGAAGAGCTTTCTTT.

The chain combines TRBV19 with TRBJ2-5; 8 nucleotides align to TRBD2. J gave up 4 bases and V 1 base, and 5 bases lay outside the gene matches. The CDR3 has 15 residues. CDR1 is LNHDA and CDR2 is SQIVND in the germline V gene (reference sequence). CDR3 region: CASSIVPGGGETQYF. CDR3 sequence (DNA): TGTGCCAGTAGTATAGTACCGGGAGGGGGAGAGACCCAGTACTTC.

This clonotype was detected ten times or more. The chain joins TRBV24-1 to TRBJ2-2; TRBD1 matches 7 bases. In germline, CDR1 is KGHDR, CDR2 SFDVKD. There are 14 residues in the CDR3. V dropped 7 bases and J dropped 4; count of bases not matched to a gene: 5. The CDR3 region has the DNA TGTGCCACCAGCCCTGACAGGGCCACCGGGGAGCTGTTTTTT. It codes for CATSPDRATGELFF.

Many counts were recorded for this clonotype. The genes are TRBV20-1 and TRBJ2-3; 11 bases fit TRBD2. Germline trimming cut 2 bases from V and 7 bases from J; bases unmatched to any gene: 14. The CDR3 sequence is 17 residues long. Per germline, CDR1 DFQATT and CDR2 SNEGSKA (reference sequence). This chain's CDR3 is CSARPTSGNFRAYTQYF. In DNA form, the CDR3 reads TGCAGTGCTAGACCGACTAGCGGGAACTTTCGAGCTTATACGCAGTATTTT.

This clonotype was found many times. The rearrangement uses TRBV18 and TRBJ2-1, with 8 bases aligning to TRBD2. The CDR3 is 17 amino acids. J was trimmed by 2 bases and V by 3 bases; bases with no gene match: 9. The germline gives CDR1 KGHSH, CDR2 LQKENI. CDR3 nucleotides: TGTGCCAGCTCACCTCCCGCGGGAGGTGGTCCCTACAATGAGCAGTTCTTC. Translating it yields CASSPPAGGGPYNEQFF.